This TCR beta chain was identified in a study of OX40 agonist ivuxolimab in advanced cancers. Some background on the complete study: Ivuxolimab, which targeted the costimulatory receptor OX40 (CD134), was an agonistic, fully human IgG2 monoclonal antibody. Partial responses were achieved by three dose-escalation patients, of whom one had hepatocellular carcinoma and two had cutaneous melanoma. Among the 50 to 55 dose-escalation patients, about 19 had hepatocellular carcinoma, around 15 melanoma, 9 renal cell carcinoma and 9 head and neck cancer. In the dose-escalation cohort, around four fifths of patients were male, and the mean age was roughly 60 years, with a range of about 23 to 90. Intravenous ivuxolimab was administered to patients every 2 weeks at six dose levels: 0.01, 0.1, 0.3, 1.5, 3 and 10 mg/kg. The point of sequencing TCRbeta in the periphery was to test whether ivuxolimab changed TCR sequence diversity and drove clonal T-cell expansion. The paper reports the monotherapy dose-escalation portion (N = 52 patients) of the phase I ivuxolimab trial. Prior anti-PD-1, anti-PD-L1 or anti-CTLA-4 therapy was permitted, and 35% to 40% of dose-escalation patients had received checkpoint inhibitors. The paper's findings and limits, for the study overall: After ivuxolimab, expanded clones were on average more numerous among CD8+ T cells than among CD4+ T cells. At doses from 0.1 to 3.0 mg/kg, clonal expansion was seen in both CD4+ and CD8+ blood T cells between baseline and week 6. In partial responders in the 0.1-3.0 mg/kg groups, normalized peripheral clonal expansion was found to be among the lowest, especially among CD8+ T cells. The antigen specificity of the peripheral T cells that underwent clonal expansion was not determined. Low levels of normalized T-cell clonal expansion were also seen in some patients who did not respond.

From the cysteine through the phenylalanine, the CDR3 covers 13 amino acids. Kept here is only the CDR3 DNA, which spans 39 bases and is read in frame from base 1. The germline V gene (reference sequence) supplies CDR1 SSHAT and CDR2 FNYEAQ. Patients with autoimmune disease history or receiving systemic immunosuppression were excluded from the trial. In every dose cohort, peripheral blood was drawn for TCR sequencing at baseline, cycle 4 day 1, and cycle 7 day 1. The samples were taken from a phase I, first-in-human, multicenter, open-label dose-escalation trial of ivuxolimab. Adults with locally advanced or metastatic melanoma, renal cell, hepatocellular, or head and neck squamous cell carcinoma were enrolled in the trial. Before TCR sequencing, CD4+ T cells and CD8+ T cells from peripheral blood were sorted into separate populations. Genomic DNA was isolated from the sorted cells so that the TCRbeta CDR3 region could be sequenced. TCRbeta CDR3 regions were sequenced using the immunoSEQ Assay. TCRdb obtained this table from immuneACCESS and retained in-frame rearrangements with V and J assigned. These tables miss some clones; where compared with another copy, unresolved V genes account for less than half of the shortfall, and the remainder is unexplained. A total of 80,000 to 100,000 clones appear in this sample, around nine tenths of them only once. The ten largest clones represent just under 0.8% of the sample.

With respect to this clone: No cognate antigen has been identified for it. Mismatch with germline at one junction end may stem from a read error.

Sequenced material: CD4+ or CD8+ T cells sorted from blood, taken in a trial of the OX40 agonist ivuxolimab. The TCR comes from an adult with an advanced solid tumor such as melanoma, head and neck, liver or kidney cancer. The chain joins TRBV7-7 to TRBJ2-5, with the D assignment possibly TRBD1 or TRBD2, given 5 matching bases for each. The DNA is TGTGCTAGCAGCGCCGGGACGGCAAAGGCCCAGTACTTC. It translates as CASSAGTAKAQYF. This CDR3, with the reference TRBV7-7 and TRBJ2-5 proteins standing in past its ends, gives the full variable domain GAGVSQSPRYKVTKRGQDVTLRCDPISSHATLYWYQQALGQGPEFLTYFNYEAQPDKSGLPSDRFSAERPEGSISTLTIQRTEQRDSAMYRCASSAGTAKAQYFGPGTRLLVL.